A selection of T cell receptor beta chains follows, all from one sample in a study of T-cell reconstitution after alpha-beta-depleted transplantation in children. MiXCR was run by TCRdb on the PCR reads, yielding one entry per CDR3 protein. The top ten clones hold around 5% of a sample with about 200,000 distinct CDR3 sequences, under 8.5% of them seen once. Specimen: PBMCs, collected before TCRalphabeta/CD19-depleted stem cell transplant. These receptors all stem from a boy younger than 10 with acute lymphoblastic leukemia, due to receive a stem cell transplant. CDR3s include the opening cysteine and the closing phenylalanine or tryptophan. The D gene is left open where the match is weak. Expanded clones get a size class; other rows say once, few or many, or leave the size out.

>TRBV5-1|TRBD1|TRBJ2-7|few
CASGTDSYDEQYF
TGCGCCAGCGGGACAGACTCTTATGACGAGCAGTACTTC
>TRBV6-2/TRBV6-3|-|TRBJ2-7|many
CASSLNARDTFPSYEQYF
TGTGCCAGCAGTTTAAACGCCCGGGACACCTTTCCCTCCTACGAGCAGTACTTC
>TRBV7-9|-|TRBJ2-5|-
CASSPGTRGSGETQYF
TGTGCCAGCAGCCCTGGGACCCGAGGGTCGGGAGAGACCCAGTACTTC
>TRBV20-1|TRBD2|TRBJ2-1|many
CSASETSGVRDEQFF
TGCAGTGCTAGTGAAACTAGCGGGGTCCGGGATGAGCAGTTCTTC
>TRBV5-6|-|TRBJ2-3|many
CASRREISTDTQYF
TGTGCCAGCCGCCGTGAGATTAGCACAGATACGCAGTATTTT
>TRBV6-1|-|TRBJ1-4|few
CASCGEGGGEKLFF
TGTGCCAGCTGTGGTGAGGGGGGCGGAGAAAAACTGTTTTTT
>TRBV12-3/TRBV12-4|TRBD1|TRBJ2-7|many
CASSLMGTGPYEQYF
TGTGCCAGCAGTTTAATGGGGACAGGTCCCTACGAGCAGTACTTC
>TRBV6-2/TRBV6-3|-|TRBJ1-6|few
CASSYFGYNSPLHF
TGTGCCAGCAGTTACTTCGGATATAATTCACCCCTCCACTTT
>TRBV5-1|-|TRBJ2-5|few
CASSLAEGTQYF
TGCGCCAGCAGCTTGGCTGAGGGGACCCAGTACTTC
>TRBV11-2|-|TRBJ2-7|many
CASRRADTSYEQYF
TGTGCCAGCAGACGGGCCGACACATCCTACGAGCAGTACTTC
>TRBV25-1|-|TRBJ2-1|-
CASSQSLSREQFF
TGTGCCAGCAGCCAGAGTCTGTCCCGCGAGCAGTTCTTC
>TRBV7-8|-|TRBJ2-3|many
CASSLLEGDTQYF
TGTGCCAGCAGCTTACTTGAGGGTGATACGCAGTATTTT
>TRBV6-1|-|TRBJ1-1|many
CASPGDPLNTEAFF
TGTGCCAGCCCCGGGGACCCACTGAACACTGAAGCTTTCTTT
>TRBV7-2|-|TRBJ1-4|-
CASSLAGGFATNEKLFF
TGTGCCAGCAGCTTAGCGGGGGGATTTGCAACTAATGAAAAACTGTTTTTT
>TRBV10-3|-|TRBJ1-2|many
CAISDWTASERYGYTF
TGTGCCATCAGTGATTGGACGGCGTCTGAGAGATATGGCTACACCTTC
>TRBV28|TRBD2|TRBJ2-2|-
CASSHRAGGGIWELFF
TGTGCCAGCAGTCATCGAGCGGGGGGAGGAATCTGGGAGCTGTTTTTT
>TRBV7-2|TRBD1|TRBJ2-1|few
CASSSATGGLYEQFF
TGTGCCAGCAGCTCAGCTACAGGGGGCCTATATGAGCAGTTCTTC
>TRBV6-2/TRBV6-3|TRBD2|TRBJ2-3|-
CASSQGLDTDTQYF
TGTGCCAGCAGCCAGGGACTAGACACAGATACGCAGTATTTT
>TRBV28|-|TRBJ1-2|many
CASSFRGVGGGYTF
TGTGCCAGCAGTTTTAGGGGGGTCGGTGGTGGCTACACCTTC
>TRBV5-5|TRBD1|TRBJ2-3|many
CASSWTGGVDTQYF
TGTGCCAGCAGCTGGACAGGGGGCGTAGATACGCAGTATTTT
>TRBV20-1|-|TRBJ1-5|-
CCARSGRGGNQPQHF
TGCTGTGCTAGATCCGGCAGGGGTGGCAATCAGCCCCAGCATTTT
>TRBV14|-|TRBJ2-7|many
CASSQLIDPYEQYF
TGTGCCAGCAGCCAACTAATAGACCCCTACGAGCAGTACTTC
>TRBV18|TRBD1|TRBJ2-3|-
CASSPQGARDTQYF
TGTGCCAGCTCACCACAGGGGGCAAGAGATACGCAGTATTTT
>TRBV6-2/TRBV6-3|-|TRBJ2-3|few
CASSPSSAVDTQYF
TGTGCCAGCAGTCCGTCCTCTGCGGTAGATACGCAGTATTTT
>TRBV29-1|-|TRBJ1-2|-
CSVDGGARYGYTF
TGCAGCGTTGATGGGGGGGCGAGGTATGGCTACACCTTC
>TRBV7-2|TRBD2|TRBJ2-3|many
CASTPSAGGPADTQYF
TGTGCCAGCACCCCGTCGGCGGGAGGGCCCGCAGATACGCAGTATTTT